Presented here are 25 T cell receptor beta chains from one specimen sequenced in a study of T-cell reconstitution after alpha-beta-depleted transplantation in children (TCRdb year 2016). Taken with the paper, the label for treatment or condition translates to: allogeneic hematopoietic cell transplantation with graft depleted of TCRalphabeta T cells and CD19 B cells. Libraries were prepared through PCR. Reads for this sample came from an Illumina HiSeq 2500. Molecular barcoding was employed in the preparation of TCR libraries, with unique molecular identifiers being used to normalize TCRbeta repertoire quantification. The raw public data were reprocessed by TCRdb itself: fastp quality trimming at Q25, MiXCR clonotype calling, in-frame beta chains only. Rows merge per CDR3 protein into single entries with the most common DNA and genes. Here the sample has 180,000 or so distinct CDR3 sequences; about 6% occur a single time. The ten largest clones capture 4.5% of the sample.

This material consisted of PBMCs, taken before TCRalphabeta/CD19-depleted stem cell transplant. These receptors were obtained from a girl in the first two years of life with combined immunodeficiency, due to receive a stem cell transplant.

The chain couples TRBV7-2 to TRBJ2-5; 9 bases fit TRBD2. This CDR3 has 17 residues. Trimming cost V 0 bases and J 5 bases; bases outside gene matches: 10. Germline V gene lookup returns CDR1 SGHTA and CDR2 FQGNSA. This CDR3 is CASSLAQWREGRETQYF. The DNA for the CDR3 is TGTGCCAGCAGCTTAGCCCAGTGGCGGGAGGGCAGGGAGACCCAGTACTTC. Drawing the rest from reference TRBV7-2 and TRBJ2-5, the complete variable domain is GAGVSQSPSNKVTEKGKDVELRCDPISGHTALYWYRQSLGQGLEFLIYFQGNSAPDKSGLPSDRFSAERTGGSVSTLTIQRTQQEDSAVYLCASSLAQWREGRETQYFGPGTRLLVL.

V usage is TRBV25-1 and J usage is TRBJ2-2; a weak D match, TRBD2 (5 bases). V lost 0 bases and J lost 0, with 11 bases in between. Germline V gene sequence: CDR1 MGHDK, CDR2 SYGVNS. The CDR3 is 17 amino acids. Here the CDR3 reads CASSEYWFGANTGELFF. In DNA form, the CDR3 reads TGTGCCAGCAGTGAATATTGGTTCGGGGCGAACACCGGGGAGCTGTTTTTT.

Regarding this clonotype: Germline and junction disagree at one end, which may indicate a read error. V usage is TRBV28 and J usage is TRBJ2-7; 11 bases align to TRBD2. Germline values: CDR1 MDHEN, CDR2 SYDVKM. The CDR3 has 15 amino acids. The CDR3 DNA is TGTGCCAGAAGTTTACTACTAGCGGGAGCTTACGAGCAGTACTTC. Its protein product is CARSLLLAGAYEQYF.

This clonotype was found many times. The rearrangement links TRBV5-4 to TRBJ2-1; D gene uncertain. The CDR3 is 14 amino acids. V was cut by 0 bases and J by 7 bases, with 11 bases left in between. Germline loops: CDR1 SGHNT, CDR2 YYREEE (reference sequence). Written as DNA, the CDR3 is TGTGCCAGCAGCTTGGACCCAGGTGGGAATGAGCAGTTCTTC. It encodes CASSLDPGGNEQFF.

This clonotype was detected ten times or more. This chain connects TRBV20-1 to TRBJ2-2; 10 bases are shared with TRBD2. The CDR3 contains 15 residues. Per the germline V gene, CDR1 is DFQATT and CDR2 is SNEGSKA (reference sequence). J lost 2 bases, V lost 3 bases, and 3 bases had no gene match. The CDR3 is CSASPLAGNTGELFF. DNA for the CDR3: TGCAGTGCTAGTCCACTAGCGGGAAACACCGGGGAGCTGTTTTTT.

This clonotype was seen repeatedly, ten times or more. The rearrangement joins TRBV28 to TRBJ2-7; possible D gene TRBD2, 5 bases. This CDR3 spans 12 amino acids. Germline assignment: CDR1 MDHEN and CDR2 SYDVKM. V was trimmed by 6 bases and J by 2 bases, leaving 8 bases between them. In DNA form, the CDR3 reads TGTGCCAGCAGGGACTTAACCTACGAGCAGTACTTC. It encodes CASRDLTYEQYF.

This clonotype was recorded at least ten times. V gene TRBV7-3 combines with J gene TRBJ2-1, with D perhaps TRBD1 or TRBD2 (6 bases each). The V and J ends lost 5 bases and 7 bases respectively, with 18 bases between them. The CDR3 is 15 amino acids. Germline V gives CDR1 SGHTA, CDR2 FQGTGA. The CDR3 sequence is CASSPEGGPGNEQFF. For the CDR3, the DNA is TGTGCCAGCAGCCCAGAGGGGGGACCCGGGAATGAGCAGTTCTTC.

In its sample, this clonotype was seen many times. The chain combines TRBV18 with TRBJ2-1; no clear D gene. Germline V gene sequence: CDR1 KGHSH, CDR2 LQKENI. Trimming removed 0 bases at V and 5 bases at J, with 8 bases between. This CDR3 has 14 amino acids. Here the CDR3 reads CASSPPMLDNEQFF. CDR3 DNA sequence: TGTGCCAGCTCACCACCTATGCTGGACAATGAGCAGTTCTTC.

This clonotype was observed at least ten times. The J gene is TRBJ2-2, the V gene TRBV20-1; D uncertain. Trimming stripped 1 base from V and 2 bases from J, with 11 bases between. Germline CDR1 reads DFQATT; CDR2 reads SNEGSKA (reference sequence). This CDR3 is 15 amino acids long. The chain's CDR3 is CSARGAIGNTGELFF. CDR3 DNA: TGCAGTGCTAGAGGGGCAATAGGAAACACCGGGGAGCTGTTTTTT.

This clonotype was counted at least ten times. V gene TRBV6-5 combines with J gene TRBJ2-7; 7 nucleotides match TRBD1. Germline V gives CDR1 MNHEY, CDR2 SVGAGI. This CDR3 has 13 amino acids. Trimming removed 4 bases from V and 9 bases from J; junction bases left unmatched: 9. Here the CDR3 reads CASSLLQGKAQYF. CDR3 sequence (DNA): TGTGCCAGCAGTTTACTACAGGGGAAGGCGCAGTACTTC.

This clonotype has ten or more counts. This chain joins TRBV7-9 and TRBJ2-5; TRBD2 aligns across 9 bases. V dropped 7 bases and J dropped 5; count of bases not matched to a gene: 17. This CDR3 spans 17 amino acids. Germline V CDR1 and CDR2: SEHNR, FQNEAQ (reference sequence). The CDR3 DNA follows: TGTGCCAGCACCCAGAAGGCCGCTAGCGGGATAAGGGAGACCCAGTACTTC. Protein: CASTQKAASGIRETQYF. Complete variable domain (other parts from reference TRBV7-9 and TRBJ2-5): DTGVSQNPRHKITKRGQNVTFRCDPISEHNRLYWYRQTLGQGPEFLTYFQNEAQLEKSRLLSDRFSAERPKGSFSTLEIQRTEQGDSAMYLCASTQKAASGIRETQYFGPGTRLLVL.

The rearrangement uses TRBV20-1 and TRBJ2-1, with 12 bases aligning to TRBD2. The CDR3 has 16 residues. Germline loops: CDR1 DFQATT, CDR2 SNEGSKA (reference sequence). V lost 3 bases, J lost 8 bases, and 11 bases stayed unmatched. The CDR3 coding sequence is TGCAGTGCTAGTACTCTAGCGGGGGGGCCGTTACATGAGCAGTTCTTC. Amino acids: CSASTLAGGPLHEQFF.

The chain is built from TRBV3-1 and TRBJ2-3, with 16 bases aligning to TRBD2. Trimming cost V 11 bases and J 2 bases; bases outside gene matches: 16. Germline CDR1 is LGHDT and CDR2 is YNNKEL (reference sequence). This CDR3 region has 19 residues. CDR3 region: CAFSYKGLAGGPHTDTQYF. For the CDR3, the DNA is TGTGCCTTCAGCTACAAGGGACTAGCGGGAGGGCCCCACACAGATACGCAGTATTTT.

This clonotype was detected ten times or more. This chain uses TRBV29-1 with TRBJ1-2; 7 bases line up with TRBD1. This CDR3 spans 14 amino acids. Germline CDR1 reads SQVTM; CDR2 reads ANQGSEA. The junction had 8 bases not matched to a gene; V was cut back by 1 base and J by 6 bases. The CDR3 sequence: CSVEARGQGNGYTF. CDR3 coding DNA: TGCAGCGTTGAAGCGAGGGGGCAGGGGAATGGCTACACCTTC.

This clonotype was observed at least ten times. The chain links TRBV10-3 to TRBJ1-1; possible D gene TRBD1, 5 bases. Between the trimmed V and J ends, which lost 0 bases and 0 bases, there was a span of 8 bases. The V gene's germline CDR1 is ENHRY and CDR2 SYGVKD. The length of the CDR3 is 15 residues. The chain's CDR3 is CAISESGDLNTEAFF. In DNA, the CDR3 is TGTGCCATCAGTGAGTCTGGGGACCTGAACACTGAAGCTTTCTTT.

This clonotype has at least ten counts. This chain uses TRBV10-2 with TRBJ2-1; 12 bases are a match to TRBD1. Per germline, CDR1 WSHSY and CDR2 SAAADI. The V segment lost 7 bases and the J segment 7 bases; nucleotides outside the gene matches: 5. This CDR3 has 14 residues. The CDR3 DNA is TGCGCCAGCATAAGGGACAGGGGGCGGAATGAGCAGTTCTTC. Protein: CASIRDRGRNEQFF.

This clonotype was detected ten times or more. The V and J genes are TRBV28 and TRBJ1-1; D gene uncertain. CDR3 size: 16 residues. Germline assignment: CDR1 MDHEN and CDR2 SYDVKM. Trimming shortened V by 1 base and J by 1 base, and 13 bases separated the two germline ends. CDR3 in amino acids: CASSLSLSIANTEAFF. In DNA, the CDR3 is TGTGCCAGCAGTTTATCCCTATCGATTGCGAACACTGAAGCTTTCTTT.

This clonotype was seen many times. The rearrangement joins TRBV5-1 to TRBJ2-7; unclear D gene. The germline V and J ends were trimmed by 0 bases and 2 bases, with 12 bases remaining between them. This CDR3 is 15 amino acids long. The germline CDR1 and CDR2 sequences are SGHRS and YFSETQ. CDR3 protein: CASSLGPRQTYEQYF. CDR3 DNA sequence: TGCGCCAGCAGCTTGGGGCCCCGGCAGACCTACGAGCAGTACTTC.

The chain has TRBV12-3 or TRBV12-4 and TRBJ2-5, with no clear D. This CDR3 contains 14 residues. The germline V and J ends were trimmed by 8 bases and 5 bases, with 18 bases remaining between them. In DNA form, the CDR3 reads TGTGCCAGCGCGAGCTTAGCCGCTTCGGAGACCCAGTACTTC. Protein product: CASASLAASETQYF.

This clonotype has only one observation. The CDR3 coding sequence is TGTGCCAGCCGTAGCGGGGGGGCCTCCTACAATGAGCAGTTCTTC. Amino acids: CASRSGGASYNEQFF. The J gene is TRBJ2-1, the V gene TRBV2, with 11 bases that match TRBD2. Germline loops: CDR1 SNHLY, CDR2 FYNNEI. This CDR3 region has 15 residues. V lost 8 bases to trimming and J lost 0 bases; unmatched junction nucleotides: 3.

There are many counts of this clonotype. The chain uses TRBV7-2 and TRBJ2-4; 9 bases fit TRBD2. CDR3 length equals 14 residues. V was clipped by 3 bases and J by 8 bases; unmatched bases: 5. Germline assignment: CDR1 SGHTA and CDR2 FQGNSA. The CDR3, as DNA: TGTGCCAGCAGCTTCCTAGCGGGGATCGACATTCAGTACTTC. This sequence encodes CASSFLAGIDIQYF.

This clonotype was counted ten times or more. In DNA, the CDR3 is TGTGCCAGCAGCTTATACGGCGATCACTCCTACAATGAGCAGTTCTTC. Protein product: CASSLYGDHSYNEQFF. The chain joins TRBV7-9 to TRBJ2-1; no clear D gene. Deletions cut 2 bases from V and 0 bases from J, with 11 bases between. The CDR3 is made up of 16 amino acids. Germline V CDR1 and CDR2: SEHNR, FQNEAQ (reference sequence).

As to this clonotype: This may stem from a read error, because a much larger clone lies one nucleotide away. V gene TRBV24-1 combines with J gene TRBJ2-6; the match to TRBD1 covers 8 bases. The CDR3 is 18 amino acids. Germline V gives CDR1 KGHDR, CDR2 SFDVKD. The CDR3 sequence: CATSGDLDREAGADVLTF. The CDR3 bases are TGTGCCACCAGTGGAGACCTGGACAGGGAAGCTGGGGCCGACGTCCTGACTTTC.

This clonotype has ten or more counts. This chain links TRBV7-2 with TRBJ2-1; D ambiguous. This CDR3 is 18 amino acids long. V shed 5 bases and J shed 0 bases, with 20 bases lying between them. Germline loops: CDR1 SGHTA, CDR2 FQGNSA. DNA of the CDR3: TGTGCCAGCAGCGATCCGATTTCAAGCGTGAGCTCCTACAATGAGCAGTTCTTC. It yields the protein CASSDPISSVSSYNEQFF.

This clonotype showed up many times. This chain links TRBV7-9 with TRBJ2-3; D gene unclear. The CDR3 has 15 amino acids. Between the trimmed V and J ends, which lost 6 bases and 2 bases, there was a span of 15 bases. In germline, CDR1 is SEHNR, CDR2 FQNEAQ (reference sequence). The CDR3 spells CASSCNPVFTDTQYF. The CDR3, as DNA: TGTGCCAGCAGTTGCAATCCGGTTTTCACAGATACGCAGTATTTT.